Listed below are T cell receptor beta chains from one sample, sequenced in a study of cytomegalovirus exposure and HLA in healthy donors. Sequencing used immunoSEQ multiplex PCR; TCRdb keeps in-frame clones, though not all of them. Of approximately 180,000 clones in the sample, 85% to 90% are singletons; the top ten hold 1.5% to 2%. Sequencing input: PBMCs. All receptors derive from a woman aged 18-30 years in good health and CMV-seronegative. Both conserved end residues are part of each CDR3. The D gene is left open where the match is weak. Clone sizes are given selectively: once, few, many, or a class where the clone is expanded.

TRBJ1-1 NA TRBV6-1 TRBD1 TGTGCCAGCAAATGGACAGGGGTGAACACTGAAGCTTTCTTT CASKWTGVNTEAFF
TRBJ2-7 NA TRBV11-1 TRBD2 TGTGCCAGCAGCCGGACTAGCGGGAGCCTCTACGAGCAGTACTTC CASSRTSGSLYEQYF
TRBJ1-3 NA TRBV7-9 NA TGTGCCAGCAGCTTGGGAGACTCTGGAAACACCATATATTTT CASSLGDSGNTIYF
TRBJ1-2 NA TRBV19 TRBD1 TGTGCCAGTAGTATCTTCGGACAGGGGGCTAACTATGGCTACACCTTC CASSIFGQGANYGYTF
TRBJ1-4 NA TRBV27 NA TGTGCCAGCAGCCCGGGGTTGGGTGCTAATGAAAAACTGTTTTTT CASSPGLGANEKLFF
TRBJ1-2 NA TRBV6-6 NA TGTGCCAGCAGCCCCGGGGGAGGGGATGGCTACACCTTC CASSPGGGDGYTF
TRBJ1-4 few TRBV5-4 NA TGTGCCAGCAGCCATAGGGCAGGGTTGAATGAAAAACTGTTTTTT CASSHRAGLNEKLFF
TRBJ2-1 NA TRBV6-6 TRBD2 TGTGCCACCACTATGCTAGCGGCCTACAATGAGCAGTTCTTC CATTMLAAYNEQFF
TRBJ1-5 NA TRBV5-6 NA TGTGCCAGCAGCTTGCAGCGGAGTGCTCCTCAGCCCCAGCATTTT CASSLQRSAPQPQHF
TRBJ2-6 NA TRBV27 NA TGTGCCAGCAGTTTGGTAATGAGGGCGCCTGGGGCCAACGTCCTGACTTTC CASSLVMRAPGANVLTF
TRBJ2-2 NA TRBV5-4 TRBD2 TGTGCCAGCAGCTTGGGTAGCGGGGGGCCTAACACCGGGGAGCTGTTTTTT CASSLGSGGPNTGELFF
TRBJ1-1 NA TRBV7-2 TRBD1 TGTGCCAGCAGCCCTGACAGGGCTCGAGCTGAAGCTTTCTTT CASSPDRARAEAFF
TRBJ2-1 NA TRBV7-3 NA TGTGCCAGCAGCTTAAACTTTTACAATGAGCAGTTCTTC CASSLNFYNEQFF
TRBJ1-5 NA TRBV19 TRBD1 TGTGCCAGTAGCCTGGGACAGATAGGGCATCAGCCCCAGCATTTT CASSLGQIGHQPQHF
TRBJ1-2 NA TRBV7-9 TRBD1 TGTGCCAGCAGCTTAGTTTCGTCGGACAGGGGTAACTATGGCTACACCTTC CASSLVSSDRGNYGYTF
TRBJ2-3 NA TRBV18 TRBD1 TGTGCCAGCTCACCTCTGACAGGGGGAACAGATACGCAGTATTTT CASSPLTGGTDTQYF
TRBJ2-3 NA TRBV28 TRBD2 TGTGCCAGCAGTTTCTTATCGACTAGCGGACGCACAGATACGCAGTATTTT CASSFLSTSGRTDTQYF
TRBJ2-5 NA TRBV9 NA TGTGCCAGCAGCGCACCTCACGCGGAGACCCAGTACTTC CASSAPHAETQYF
TRBJ1-5 NA TRBV6-5 NA TGTGCCAGCAGTTACGGTGGACAGAACAATCAGCCCCAGCATTTT CASSYGGQNNQPQHF
TRBJ1-3 NA TRBV5-4 NA TGTGCCAGCAGCTTGGGACAGGCTGGAAACACCATATATTTT CASSLGQAGNTIYF
TRBJ1-5 NA TRBV10-3 TRBD1 TGTGCCATCAGCCCAGGGGGCGGAGACAATCAGCCCCAGCATTTT CAISPGGGDNQPQHF
TRBJ2-7 NA TRBV21-1 NA TGTGCCAGCGGTACGGCGGGGAAATCCTACGAGCAGTACTTC CASGTAGKSYEQYF
TRBJ2-2 NA TRBV7-8 NA TGTGCCAGCAGCTTATCTGGACAGAGATGGATCAACACCGGGGAGCTGTTTTTT CASSLSGQRWINTGELFF
TRBJ2-7 NA TRBV6-5 TRBD2 TGTGCCAGCAGATCTGCGAGCGGGGCCCACGAGCAGTACTTC CASRSASGAHEQYF
TRBJ2-3 few TRBV4-2 TRBD2 TGTGCCAGCAGCTTAGGGACTATTAGCACAGATACGCAGTATTTT CASSLGTISTDTQYF
TRBJ2-1 NA TRBV5-1 TRBD1 TGCGCCAGCAGCCTCGGACAGGACTCCTACAATGAGCAGTTCTTC CASSLGQDSYNEQFF
TRBJ2-6 few TRBV6-4 NA TGTGCCAGCAGTGACGGAGTCTCTGGGGCCAACGTCCTGACTTTC CASSDGVSGANVLTF
TRBJ2-1 once TRBV27 TRBD2 TGTGCCAGCAGTTGGACTAGCGGGGGGTATTACAATGAGCAGTTCTTC CASSWTSGGYYNEQFF
TRBJ2-3 NA TRBV9 TRBD2 TGTGCCAGCAGCGTAGGGGCAGGGAGGGCCACAGATACGCAGTATTTT CASSVGAGRATDTQYF